These 10 T cell receptor beta chains came from one sample sequenced in a study of cytomegalovirus exposure and HLA in healthy donors. TCRdb's copy holds only in-frame clones and misses some; the assay was immunoSEQ multiplex PCR. The sample consists of under 150,000 clones, 85% to 90% of them appearing once. Sequencing was performed on PBMCs. These receptors all stem from a man younger than 35 in good health and CMV-seropositive.

The chain combines TRBV9 with TRBJ2-3; D is possibly TRBD2 (6 bases). Germline CDR1 SGDLS, CDR2 YYNGEE. The CDR3 runs to 15 residues. Trimming pared 0 bases from V and 4 bases from J, leaving 12 bases between. This CDR3 reads CASSVERELADTQYF. The CDR3 DNA reads as TGTGCCAGCAGCGTAGAACGGGAGTTGGCAGATACGCAGTATTTT.

This clone was found once. J is TRBJ2-7 and V is TRBV13; 7 bases align to TRBD2. CDR3 length equals 15 residues. V was pared by 1 base and J by 1 base, with 4 bases of the junction left unmatched. CDR1 and CDR2 (germline): PRHDT, FYEKMQ (reference sequence). In DNA form, the CDR3 reads TGTGCCAGCAGCTTAGCGACTAGCAGGTCCTACGAGCAGTACTTC. Translated: CASSLATSRSYEQYF.

The chain is built from TRBV7-8 and TRBJ1-5; 10 bases are shared with TRBD1. V was clipped by 1 base and J by 4 bases; unmatched bases: 1. The CDR3 has 15 amino acids. Per germline, CDR1 SGHVS and CDR2 FQNEAQ. In DNA form, the CDR3 reads TGTGCCAGCAGCTTAGGGGGACAGGGGAATCAGCCCCAGCATTTT. This gives the protein CASSLGGQGNQPQHF. Full variable domain (missing parts from reference TRBV7-8 and TRBJ1-5): GAGVSQSPRYKVAKRGQDVALRCDPISGHVSLFWYQQALGQGPEFLTYFQNEAQLDKSGLPSDRFFAERPEGSVSTLKIQRTQQEDSAVYLCASSLGGQGNQPQHFGDGTRLSIL.

The chain combines TRBV27 with TRBJ1-6, with D possibly being TRBD1 (5 bases). V was clipped by 5 bases and J by 7 bases, with 12 bases between them. The germline CDR1 and CDR2 sequences are MNHEY and SMNVEV (reference sequence). This CDR3 is 14 amino acids long. CDR3 nucleotide sequence: TGTGCCAGCAGTCCATCGGGACTAAATTCACCCCTCCACTTT. Amino acid sequence: CASSPSGLNSPLHF.

The chain recombines TRBV7-8 with TRBJ2-7; D not resolved. Germline CDR1 reads SGHVS; CDR2 reads FQNEAQ. The V gene lost 1 base and the J gene lost 3 bases, with 7 bases spanning the gap. The CDR3 runs 13 residues. The CDR3 DNA follows: TGTGCCAGCAGCTTAGAACCAGACTACGAGCAGTACTTC. Translated: CASSLEPDYEQYF.

This chain joins TRBV10-2 and TRBJ1-4; 8 bases map to TRBD1. The V segment lost 3 bases and the J segment 2 bases; nucleotides outside the gene matches: 2. Looked up from germline, CDR1 is WSHSY and CDR2 is SAAADI. CDR3 length: 15 amino acids. The CDR3 protein is CASSDRTGTNEKLFF. CDR3 sequence (DNA): TGCGCCAGCAGTGACAGGACAGGGACTAATGAAAAACTGTTTTTT.

The rearrangement joins TRBV7-8 to TRBJ1-5; 7 bases line up with TRBD1. The CDR3 is made up of 14 amino acids. Losses at the gene ends were 0 bases for V and 5 bases for J; bases not matched to a gene: 1. In germline, CDR1 is SGHVS, CDR2 FQNEAQ. The CDR3 DNA follows: TGTGCCAGCAGCTTAGCAGGGGGCGATCAGCCCCAGCATTTT. It codes for CASSLAGGDQPQHF.

This clone was seen at least ten times. The genes are TRBV12-2 and TRBJ2-3; TRBD2, the D gene given by the table, was not confirmed from the DNA. TRBV12-2 is noted as a pseudogene. CDR3 size: 20 residues. The CDR3 DNA reads as TGTGCAAGTCGCTTTTTTAACGGACTAGCGGGTCCAGCTAGCACAGATACGCAGTATTTT. It encodes CASRFFNGLAGPASTDTQYF.

The chain links TRBV6-6 to TRBJ2-5, with D perhaps matching TRBD2 (5 bases). The CDR3 contains 12 residues. V lost 0 bases to trimming and J lost 7 bases, with 6 bases between them. Looked up from germline, CDR1 is MNHNY and CDR2 is SVGAGI (reference sequence). As DNA, the CDR3 is TGTGCCAGCAGTTACTCTGAGGGGACCCAGTACTTC. This gives the protein CASSYSEGTQYF.

The V and J genes are TRBV25-1 and TRBJ2-5; TRBD1 might be the D (7 bases). The germline gives CDR1 MGHDK, CDR2 SYGVNS. V was cut by 6 bases and J by 4 bases, with 24 bases left in between. There are 17 residues in the CDR3. The CDR3 loop is CASSALSDREARETQYF. CDR3 nucleotides: TGTGCCAGCAGCGCTCTCTCCGACAGGGAGGCACGAGAGACCCAGTACTTC.